Following are 26 T cell receptor beta chains from one sample sequenced in a study of blood T cell repertoires in COVID-19. Generated by immunoSEQ multiplex PCR, the TCRdb table keeps only in-frame clones and is missing some. Among 100,000 to 130,000 clones, 75% to 95% were seen once, and the ten largest hold more than 0.9%. Sequences were obtained from peripheral blood. Every receptor here comes from a woman between 25 and 40 years old with acute or convalescent COVID-19.

The rearrangement joins TRBV6-5 to TRBJ2-1, with a tentative D call TRBD1 (6 bases). This CDR3 region has 16 residues. CDR1 is MNHEY and CDR2 is SVGAGI in the germline V gene. Trimming stripped 0 bases from V and 6 bases from J, with 15 bases between. CDR3 region: CASSYSITGSFNEQFF. The CDR3 DNA reads as TGTGCCAGCAGTTACTCGATAACAGGGTCTTTCAATGAGCAGTTCTTC.

The V gene is TRBV30, the J gene TRBJ1-4; 10 bases agree with TRBD1. V lost 2 bases, J lost 4 bases, and 4 bases stayed unmatched. Germline loops: CDR1 GTSNPN, CDR2 SVGIG (reference sequence). This CDR3 region has 15 residues. The CDR3 reads CAWSLTGGLNEKLFF. The CDR3 nucleotides are TGTGCCTGGAGTCTGACAGGGGGCCTTAATGAAAAACTGTTTTTT. Combining the CDR3 with reference TRBV30 and TRBJ1-4 gives the whole variable domain SQTIHQWPATLVQPVGSPLSLECTVEGTSNPNLYWYRQAAGRGLQLLFYSVGIGQISSEVPQNLSASRPQDRQFILSSKKLLLSDSGFYLCAWSLTGGLNEKLFFGSGTQLSVL.

The chain combines TRBV5-6 with TRBJ1-3; D uncertain. V was shortened by 2 bases and J by 0 bases, with 12 bases between the two germline ends. CDR1 and CDR2 (germline): SGHDT, YYEEEE. The length of the CDR3 is 16 residues. The CDR3 DNA reads TGTGCCAGCAGCTTTCGGGGTCCAAGCTCTGGAAACACCATATATTTT. Residues: CASSFRGPSSGNTIYF.

J is TRBJ1-2 and V is TRBV19, with D hard to call. From germline, CDR1 is LNHDA and CDR2 SQIVND (reference sequence). The CDR3 is 12 amino acids. V gave up 2 bases and J gave up 2 bases, with 3 bases separating them. CDR3 amino acids: CASSIQNYGYTF. The CDR3 coding sequence is TGTGCCAGTAGTATACAAAACTATGGCTACACCTTC.

The chain combines TRBV5-6 with TRBJ2-3, with a tentative D call TRBD1 (6 bases). The CDR3 spans 15 residues. V dropped 4 bases and J dropped 6 bases, with 18 bases sitting between them. The germline V gene encodes CDR1 SGHDT and CDR2 YYEEEE. CDR3 region: CASSRDTNPPDTQYF. In nucleotides, the CDR3 is TGTGCCAGCAGCCGGGACACGAACCCGCCTGATACGCAGTATTTT.

The chain carries TRBV6-5 and TRBJ2-2; TRBD1 is a possible D gene (5 bases). CDR3 length equals 16 residues. Germline CDR1 is MNHEY and CDR2 is SVGAGI. The V end lost 0 bases, the J end lost 3 bases, and 11 bases lay between the germline ends. CDR3 loop: CASSYSRRTYTGELFF. For the CDR3, the DNA is TGTGCCAGCAGTTACTCGCGCAGGACATACACCGGGGAGCTGTTTTTT.

This chain joins TRBV7-9 and TRBJ1-2; D may be TRBD1 (6 bases). Trimming removed 3 bases from V and 4 bases from J, with 9 bases in between. CDR3 size: 13 residues. The germline gives CDR1 SEHNR, CDR2 FQNEAQ (reference sequence). In DNA form, the CDR3 reads TGTGCCAGCAGCTTGGGACAAAGCTATGGCTACACCTTC. This gives the protein CASSLGQSYGYTF.

This clone was seen a few times. The chain recombines TRBV24-1 with TRBJ2-5, with 8 nucleotides matching TRBD1. This CDR3 spans 16 amino acids. From germline, CDR1 is KGHDR and CDR2 SFDVKD. V shed 4 bases and J 0 bases; nucleotides not matched to a gene: 6. The CDR3 DNA sequence: TGTGCCACCAGTGAGTGGGTGACAGGGGACCAAGAGACCCAGTACTTC. This sequence encodes CATSEWVTGDQETQYF.

The chain combines TRBV28 with TRBJ2-3, with D possibly TRBD2 on 5 matching bases. The CDR3 runs to 14 residues. V was shortened by 5 bases and J by 6 bases, with 15 bases between the two germline ends. CDR1 and CDR2 from the germline V gene are MDHEN and SYDVKM. The CDR3 protein is CASSLKRVTDTQYF. For the CDR3, the DNA is TGTGCCAGCAGTCTAAAGAGGGTCACGGATACGCAGTATTTT.

This clone came up a few times. The rearrangement uses TRBV19 and TRBJ1-5, with TRBD1 matching 10 bases. This CDR3 region has 16 residues. The germline V gene has CDR1 LNHDA and CDR2 SQIVND (reference sequence). V shed 3 bases, J shed 1 base, and the junction held 3 bases outside the gene matches. CDR3: CASSMGGQGSNQPQHF. The CDR3 DNA reads as TGTGCCAGTAGTATGGGGGGACAGGGGAGCAATCAGCCCCAGCATTTT. Combining the CDR3 with reference TRBV19 and TRBJ1-5 gives the whole variable domain DGGITQSPKYLFRKEGQNVTLSCEQNLNHDAMYWYRQDPGQGLRLIYYSQIVNDFQKGDIAEGYSVSREKKESFPLTVTSAQKNPTAFYLCASSMGGQGSNQPQHFGDGTRLSIL.

The gene calls are TRBV28 and TRBJ1-2, with 8 bases matching TRBD1. Germline V gives CDR1 MDHEN, CDR2 SYDVKM. The ends lost 10 bases at V and 5 bases at J; junction bases unmatched: 12. This CDR3 comprises 14 residues. The CDR3 protein is CATPVGTGRYGYTF. The CDR3 DNA reads as TGTGCCACCCCGGTCGGGACAGGTCGTTATGGCTACACCTTC.

This chain uses TRBV14 with TRBJ2-1; 7 nucleotides agree with TRBD2. Germline CDR1 SGHDN, CDR2 FVKESK. This CDR3 region has 15 residues. V lost 1 base and J lost 4; bases outside the gene matches: 4. The CDR3 is CASSQGSGPYNEQFF. The DNA of the CDR3 is TGTGCCAGCAGCCAAGGTAGCGGGCCGTACAATGAGCAGTTCTTC.

This clone showed up just a few times. The chain combines TRBV6-5 with TRBJ2-4, with unresolved D. V was cut by 5 bases and J by 9 bases, with 8 bases left in between. The CDR3 is made up of 11 amino acids. Per germline, CDR1 MNHEY and CDR2 SVGAGI. The CDR3 loop is CASSPLSIQYF. CDR3 nucleotides: TGTGCCAGCAGTCCACTTAGCATTCAGTACTTC.

This clone was counted a few times. The rearrangement uses TRBV2 and TRBJ2-7; no reliable D call. V lost 6 bases, J lost 6 bases, and 15 bases lay in between. CDR3 length: 13 amino acids. Looked up from germline, CDR1 is SNHLY and CDR2 is FYNNEI. The CDR3, as DNA: TGTGCCAGCAGCCTCCCCTTTACGCGCGAGCAGTACTTC. It yields the protein CASSLPFTREQYF.

The V and J genes are TRBV7-2 and TRBJ2-7, with 9 bases aligning to TRBD1. V gave up 6 bases and J gave up 5 bases; unmatched junction bases: 14. The CDR3 contains 16 residues. Germline lookup yields CDR1 SGHTA and CDR2 FQGNSA. The CDR3 sequence is CASSRESGTGIHEQYF. In DNA form, the CDR3 reads TGTGCCAGCAGTCGAGAGTCGGGGACAGGGATCCACGAGCAGTACTTC.

The chain combines TRBV6-6 with TRBJ1-4; 9 positions match TRBD1. The trim removed 5 bases at V and 7 bases at J, leaving 11 bases unmatched. Germline-derived CDR1 and CDR2 are MNHNY and SVGAGI (reference sequence). The CDR3 is 16 residues long. Here the CDR3 DNA reads TGTGCCAGCAGTCCCCGTGACAGGGGGGAAAGTGAAAAACTGTTTTTT. Its protein is CASSPRDRGESEKLFF.

V gene TRBV21-1 combines with J gene TRBJ1-2. TRBV21-1 is marked as a pseudogene. This CDR3 has 16 amino acids. The CDR3 DNA sequence: TGTGCCAGCAGCAAAGGTCGAGGCTTCTCGAACTATGGCTACACCTTC. This encodes CASSKGRGFSNYGYTF.

This chain uses TRBV20-1 with TRBJ2-7; D remains ambiguous. Trimming shortened V by 3 bases and J by 5 bases, and 8 bases separated the two germline ends. CDR1 is DFQATT, CDR2 SNEGSKA, per germline (reference sequence). This CDR3 has 11 residues. CDR3 bases: TGCAGTGCTAGTCAGGCAAACGAGCAGTACTTC. Translating gives CSASQANEQYF.

The V and J genes are TRBV11-3 and TRBJ2-2, with a weak D call TRBD2 (7 bases). Trimming cost V 0 bases and J 4 bases, with 12 bases left between them. Germline lookup yields CDR1 SGHNT and CDR2 YENEEA. CDR3 size: 16 residues. The CDR3 sequence: CASSLDWGGPTGELFF. In nucleotides, the CDR3 is TGTGCCAGCAGCTTAGATTGGGGGGGGCCCACCGGGGAGCTGTTTTTT.

The rearrangement uses TRBV2 and TRBJ2-3; no clear D. V lost 6 bases and J 1 base, leaving 23 bases between the germline ends. This CDR3 has 18 residues. Germline V gene lookup returns CDR1 SNHLY and CDR2 FYNNEI. The DNA for the CDR3 is TGTGCCAGCAGAAAAACCGCCCTCCCCGGAGACGGCACAGATACGCAGTATTTT. Encoded protein: CASRKTALPGDGTDTQYF.

The CDR3 region has the DNA TGTGCCAGCAGTTACAAGGGGGCCGAGAATGAAAAACTGTTTTTT. It specifies CASSYKGAENEKLFF. This chain joins TRBV6-6 and TRBJ1-4; 7 bases match TRBD1. V was clipped by 2 bases and J by 5 bases; unmatched bases: 5. From germline, CDR1 is MNHNY and CDR2 SVGAGI (reference sequence). The CDR3 covers 15 residues.

This chain links TRBV27 with TRBJ2-7; D not resolved. There are 13 residues in the CDR3. The V gene lost 6 bases and the J gene lost 1 base, with 10 bases spanning the gap. CDR1 is MNHEY, CDR2 SMNVEV, per germline (reference sequence). CDR3 in amino acids: CASSSSVSYEQYF. DNA for the CDR3: TGTGCCAGCAGCTCCAGCGTGTCCTACGAGCAGTACTTC.

V is TRBV12-5 and J is TRBJ1-2; 8 bases match TRBD1. The CDR3 sequence is 17 residues long. The V segment lost 6 bases and the J segment 4 bases; nucleotides outside the gene matches: 16. CDR1 is LGHNT and CDR2 is FRNRAP in the germline V gene. The CDR3, as DNA: TGTGCTAGTGGCACAGGACAGGGCGACATGCTGGGCTATGGCTACACCTTC. Translated: CASGTGQGDMLGYGYTF.

The chain carries TRBV28 and TRBJ1-5, with a tentative D call TRBD1 (6 bases). CDR3 length: 16 amino acids. V was trimmed by 5 bases and J by 5 bases, leaving 19 bases between them. The V gene's germline CDR1 is MDHEN and CDR2 SYDVKM. The CDR3 is CASSSNLRDTDQPQHF. The CDR3 DNA reads TGTGCCAGCAGTAGCAACCTCCGGGACACGGATCAGCCCCAGCATTTT.

The chain uses TRBV4-3 and TRBJ1-2, with 7 bases identical to TRBD1. V lost 1 base and J lost 3; bases outside the gene matches: 17. The CDR3 consists of 19 residues. The germline gives CDR1 LGHNA, CDR2 YSLEER. The CDR3 sequence: CASSQAYTTGALGDYGYTF. CDR3 coding DNA: TGCGCCAGCAGCCAAGCCTACACAACAGGGGCCCTTGGGGACTATGGCTACACCTTC.

This clone was recorded once. CDR3 nucleotide sequence: TGTGCCACCAGCAGAGCGGGGGGGTGGGAGCTGTTTTTT. Its translation is CATSRAGGWELFF. The chain employs TRBV15 and TRBJ2-2; TRBD2 aligns across 8 bases. CDR1 is LNHNV and CDR2 is YYDKDF in the germline V gene (reference sequence). V shed 1 base, J shed 9 bases, and the junction held 1 base outside the gene matches. This CDR3 is 13 amino acids long. Combining the CDR3 with reference TRBV15 and TRBJ2-2 gives the whole variable domain DAMVIQNPRYQVTQFGKPVTLSCSQTLNHNVMYWYQQKSSQAPKLLFHYYDKDFNNEADTPDNFQSRRPNTSFCFLDIRSPGLGDTAMYLCATSRAGGWELFFGEGSRLTVL.